These T cell receptor beta chains were read from a single sample in a study of blood T cell repertoires in COVID-19. Measured with immunoSEQ multiplex PCR; TCRdb has only the in-frame clones, and not every one. The table shows a few hundred thousand clones, with 90% occurring only once. Input material: PBMCs or T cells enriched from blood (not recorded which). The source is a woman between 18 and 29 years old with acute COVID-19. Each CDR3 is given with its conserved first and last residue. D genes are given only for firm matches. Part of the rows lack a size; the others show once, few, many or a class for expanded clones.

TRBV5-1	.	TRBJ2-6	.	CASSPFVSGANVLTF	TGCGCCAGCAGCCCGTTCGTCTCTGGGGCCAACGTCCTGACTTTC
TRBV5-4	.	TRBJ2-2	TRBD2	CASSPREGNTGELFF	TGTGCCAGCAGCCCCCGGGAGGGGAACACCGGGGAGCTGTTTTTT
TRBV5-1	few	TRBJ2-2	.	CASSSGTGELFF	TGCGCCAGCAGCTCAGGAACCGGGGAGCTGTTTTTT
TRBV15	.	TRBJ1-2	TRBD1	CATSRGTGPGGYTF	TGTGCCACCAGCAGAGGGACAGGTCCGGGCGGCTACACCTTC
TRBV21-1	.	TRBJ2-1	.	CASSNPGQGRNEQFF	TGTGCCAGCAGCAACCCGGGACAGGGGCGAAATGAGCAGTTCTTC
TRBV4-2	.	TRBJ2-2	TRBD1	CASSQEPGQANTGELFF	TGTGCCAGCAGCCAAGAGCCGGGACAGGCGAACACCGGGGAGCTGTTTTTT
TRBV28	.	TRBJ1-6	.	CASSLAAPYNSPLHF	TGTGCCAGCAGTTTGGCGGCCCCCTATAATTCACCCCTCCACTTT
TRBV2	.	TRBJ2-7	.	CASIESYEQYF	TGTGCCAGCATAGAATCCTACGAGCAGTACTTC
TRBV3-1/TRBV3-2	.	TRBJ2-7	TRBD2	CASSQEGGPHEQYF	TGTGCCAGCAGCCAGGAGGGAGGGCCGCACGAGCAGTACTTC
TRBV28	.	TRBJ2-7	TRBD2	CASTRAGVRDEQYF	TGTGCCAGCACGAGGGCGGGGGTGAGGGACGAGCAGTACTTC
TRBV6-1	.	TRBJ2-7	TRBD1	CASSDRQGWHEQYF	TGTGCCAGCAGTGATCGACAGGGGTGGCACGAGCAGTACTTC
TRBV18	.	TRBJ1-2	.	CASSPGQFYGYTF	TGTGCCAGCTCACCCGGACAGTTCTATGGCTACACCTTC
TRBV3-1/TRBV3-2	.	TRBJ2-3	.	CASSQTNTDTQYF	TGTGCCAGCAGCCAGACTAACACAGATACGCAGTATTTT
TRBV7-8	.	TRBJ2-1	.	CASSPRVAGVWENEQFF	TGTGCCAGCAGCCCCAGAGTGGCGGGTGTTTGGGAAAATGAGCAGTTCTTC
TRBV4-2	.	TRBJ1-5	.	CASSQDGQSNQPQHF	TGTGCCAGCAGCCAAGATGGACAGAGCAATCAGCCCCAGCATTTT
TRBV28	.	TRBJ1-1	.	CASRGGGEATEAFF	TGTGCCAGCAGGGGAGGTGGAGAGGCCACTGAAGCTTTCTTT
TRBV28	.	TRBJ1-4	.	CASSLFSWFGGSEKLFF	TGTGCCAGCAGTTTATTTAGTTGGTTCGGAGGGAGTGAAAAACTGTTTTTT
TRBV11-2	once	TRBJ1-2	.	CASSLGALSGYTF	TGTGCCAGCAGCTTAGGAGCCCTATCTGGCTACACCTTC
TRBV28	.	TRBJ2-1	TRBD2	CATLQRGYYNNEQFF	TGTGCCACCCTCCAGCGGGGCTATTATAACAATGAGCAGTTCTTC
TRBV7-9	.	TRBJ1-2	TRBD1	CASSSDAGTASFRARYTF	TGTGCCAGCAGCTCAGACGCCGGGACAGCCTCCTTTCGGGCGCGCTACACCTTC
TRBV12-3/TRBV12-4	.	TRBJ2-5	.	CASSSERDETQYF	TGTGCCAGCAGCTCCGAGAGAGATGAGACCCAGTACTTC
TRBV11-3	.	TRBJ2-7	TRBD1	CASSFSGGPYEQYF	TGTGCCAGCAGCTTTTCAGGGGGCCCCTACGAGCAGTACTTC
TRBV24-1	.	TRBJ2-1	TRBD2	CATSVVAGTSYNEQFF	TGTGCCACCAGTGTTGTAGCGGGGACCTCCTACAATGAGCAGTTCTTC
TRBV7-2	few	TRBJ2-3	TRBD2	CASSLPLGTAGGTDTQYF	TGTGCCAGCAGCTTACCGTTGGGGACGGCGGGAGGCACAGATACGCAGTATTTT
TRBV7-9	.	TRBJ1-2	TRBD1	CASSPDRGDGYTF	TGTGCCAGCAGCCCAGACAGGGGCGATGGCTACACCTTC
TRBV28	.	TRBJ2-4	TRBD2	CASSLTSGGNIQYF	TGTGCCAGCAGTCTAACTAGCGGGGGAAACATTCAGTACTTC
TRBV2	.	TRBJ1-2	TRBD1	CAGWDRGEGYTF	TGTGCCGGATGGGACAGGGGGGAAGGCTACACCTTC
TRBV7-3	.	TRBJ2-2	TRBD1	CASSLMGQGTGELFF	TGTGCCAGCAGCTTAATGGGACAGGGGACCGGGGAGCTGTTTTTT
TRBV27	.	TRBJ1-2	TRBD1	CASSAGTGYGYTF	TGTGCCAGCAGTGCCGGGACAGGGTATGGCTACACCTTC
TRBV4-2	once	TRBJ2-7	TRBD1	CASSQTGGDYEQYF	TGTGCCAGCAGCCAGACAGGGGGGGACTACGAGCAGTACTTC
TRBV21-1	once	TRBJ2-1	.	CASSKDQSAQRGNEQFF	TGTGCCAGCAGCAAAGATCAAAGCGCTCAAAGAGGCAATGAGCAGTTCTTC
TRBV7-7	.	TRBJ1-2	TRBD1	CASRGTGDGYTF	TGTGCTAGCAGGGGGACAGGCGATGGCTACACCTTC
TRBV10-1	.	TRBJ1-1	.	CASSESAGSAFF	TGCGCCAGCAGTGAGTCGGCAGGGTCGGCTTTCTTT
TRBV5-1	.	TRBJ2-3	.	CASSRPRGDTQYF	TGCGCCAGCAGCCGACCAAGGGGAGATACGCAGTATTTT
TRBV7-2	.	TRBJ2-7	TRBD2	CASSFTSGSSYEQYF	TGTGCCAGCAGTTTTACTAGCGGGAGCTCCTACGAGCAGTACTTC
TRBV27	.	TRBJ2-7	.	CASSQALGSSVYEQYF	TGTGCCAGCAGCCAGGCTCTTGGGAGTAGCGTCTACGAGCAGTACTTC
TRBV7-3	.	TRBJ2-1	TRBD2	CASSSTLAAHYNEQFF	TGTGCCAGCAGCTCGACACTAGCGGCCCACTACAATGAGCAGTTCTTC
TRBV11-1	.	TRBJ1-3	.	CASSFSGFSGNTIYF	TGTGCCAGCAGCTTCTCAGGATTCTCTGGAAACACCATATATTTT
TRBV18	.	TRBJ2-2	TRBD1	CASSPWDRPGELFF	TGTGCCAGCTCACCATGGGACAGGCCAGGGGAGCTGTTTTTT
TRBV7-8	once	TRBJ1-1	TRBD1	CASSLAFSTGSDTEAFF	TGTGCCAGCAGCTTAGCCTTTTCGACAGGGTCTGACACTGAAGCTTTCTTT
TRBV5-1	.	TRBJ2-1	TRBD2	CASREAGALHNEQFF	TGCGCCAGCAGGGAAGCGGGAGCACTCCACAATGAGCAGTTCTTC
TRBV3-1/TRBV3-2	.	TRBJ1-2	TRBD1	CASSQIIADTGQGLLGYTF	TGTGCCAGCAGCCAAATTATAGCAGACACGGGACAGGGGTTGCTAGGCTACACCTTC
TRBV5-1	.	TRBJ2-2	TRBD1	CASSYLRQGGTGELFF	TGCGCCAGCAGCTACCTTAGACAGGGCGGGACCGGGGAGCTGTTTTTT
TRBV3-1/TRBV3-2	once	TRBJ1-3	.	CASSQIARGFRQNTIYF	TGTGCCAGCAGCCAAATCGCACGGGGTTTCCGACAAAACACCATATATTTT
TRBV19	.	TRBJ1-2	TRBD1	CASSIDSGQGAMDGYTF	TGTGCCAGTAGTATTGATTCCGGACAGGGGGCGATGGATGGCTACACCTTC
TRBV12-3/TRBV12-4	.	TRBJ1-1	.	CASSLRLPEAFF	TGTGCCAGCAGTTTACGGTTGCCGGAAGCTTTCTTT
TRBV29-1	.	TRBJ1-2	TRBD1	CSANPGQGAYGYTF	TGCAGCGCCAACCCGGGACAGGGGGCGTATGGCTACACCTTC
TRBV6-5	.	TRBJ1-5	.	CASSSRGSNQPQHF	TGTGCCAGCAGTTCCAGGGGTAGCAATCAGCCCCAGCATTTT
TRBV7-9	once	TRBJ1-5	.	CASSQVGGGDQPQHF	TGTGCCAGCAGTCAAGTGGGGGGAGGCGATCAGCCCCAGCATTTT
TRBV19	few	TRBJ2-7	.	CASSVTGTREEQYF	TGTGCCAGTAGTGTAACCGGGACAAGAGAGGAGCAGTACTTC
TRBV11-2	.	TRBJ1-6	TRBD1	CASRRPGTANSPLHF	TGTGCCAGCAGGCGGCCCGGGACAGCTAATTCACCCCTCCACTTT
TRBV29-1	.	TRBJ2-7	TRBD2	CSVQPKILAGVYEQYF	TGCAGCGTCCAACCGAAAATACTAGCGGGAGTGTACGAGCAGTACTTC
TRBV4-2	.	TRBJ2-7	.	CASSQESGGDSYEQYF	TGTGCCAGCAGCCAAGAATCCGGAGGGGACTCCTACGAGCAGTACTTC
TRBV19	once	TRBJ1-2	TRBD1	CASSSTGRLGGYTF	TGTGCCAGTAGCTCGACAGGGCGCTTAGGGGGCTACACCTTC